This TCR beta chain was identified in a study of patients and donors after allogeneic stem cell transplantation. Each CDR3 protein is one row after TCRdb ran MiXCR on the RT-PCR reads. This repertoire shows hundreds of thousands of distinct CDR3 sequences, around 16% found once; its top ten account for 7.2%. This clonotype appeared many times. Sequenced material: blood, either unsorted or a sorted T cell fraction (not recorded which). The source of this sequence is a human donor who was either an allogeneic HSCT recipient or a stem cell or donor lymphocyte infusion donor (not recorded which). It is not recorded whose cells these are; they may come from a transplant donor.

The CDR3 DNA sequence: TGCAGTGCTAGAGGTGAAGGGGGAATGACTGAAGCTTTCTTT. It encodes CSARGEGGMTEAFF. The chain couples TRBV20-1 to TRBJ1-1; tentatively, D is TRBD1 (6 bases). The CDR3 contains 14 residues. Deletions cut 1 base from V and 5 bases from J, with 14 bases between. Looked up from germline, CDR1 is DFQATT and CDR2 is SNEGSKA (reference sequence).